Listed below are T cell receptor beta chains from one sample, sequenced in a study of blood T cell repertoires in COVID-19. Profiled with immunoSEQ multiplex PCR; TCRdb holds only in-frame clones, not every one. The sample consists of 50,000 to 75,000 clones, more than 60% of them appearing once. The sequenced material came from peripheral blood. The source is a woman of 80 years or more with active or convalescent COVID-19. CDR3s include the opening cysteine and the closing phenylalanine or tryptophan. The order of the fields is D gene, J gene, V gene, clone size, CDR3 DNA, CDR3 protein. D genes are given only for firm matches. Clone size is stated in some rows and not others, as once, few, many or a class when expanded.

TRBD1,TRBJ1-6,TRBV2,.,TGTGCCCGCACCCGGGACAGGGCTTCTTCGGATTCACCCCTCCACTTT,CARTRDRASSDSPLHF
TRBD1,TRBJ2-7,TRBV18,.,TGTGCCAGCTCACCCGGGACAGGGGGTATCGACGAGCAGTACTTC,CASSPGTGGIDEQYF
TRBD2,TRBJ2-5,TRBV5-1,.,TGCGCCAGCAGCCCGGGAGGAGAGACCCAGTACTTC,CASSPGGETQYF
.,TRBJ2-3,TRBV5-1,.,TGCGCCAGCAGCTTTCGACAGAGCACAGATACGCAGTATTTT,CASSFRQSTDTQYF
TRBD1,TRBJ2-3,TRBV19,.,TGTGCCAGTAGTAATTACAGGGGCGCCGATACGCAGTATTTT,CASSNYRGADTQYF
TRBD1,TRBJ1-6,TRBV9,.,TGTGCCAGCGGCGACAGGGCAAATTCACCCCTCCACTTT,CASGDRANSPLHF
TRBD1,TRBJ2-1,TRBV5-6,.,TGTGCCAGCAGCTTCCGACAGGGGCCTTTCAATGAGCAGTTCTTC,CASSFRQGPFNEQFF
TRBD1,TRBJ2-2,TRBV7-9,.,TGTGCCAGCAGTCCCCCACGGGGACAGAGCACCGGGGAGCTGTTTTTT,CASSPPRGQSTGELFF
.,TRBJ2-1,TRBV2,.,TGTGCCAGCAGTGGGGCAGTGAGAAGGAATGAGCAGTTCTTC,CASSGAVRRNEQFF
.,TRBJ1-1,TRBV5-1,.,TGCGCCAGCAGCTCGGGGGAGTTGAACACTGAAGCTTTCTTT,CASSSGELNTEAFF
.,TRBJ1-1,TRBV30,.,TGTGCCTGGACGCGGGAGAACACTGAAGCTTTCTTT,CAWTRENTEAFF
TRBD1,TRBJ1-1,TRBV3-1/TRBV3-2,.,TGTGCCAGCAGCCAAGAAGCAGGGGGCTACACTGAAGCTTTCTTT,CASSQEAGGYTEAFF
.,TRBJ2-2,TRBV6-6,few,TGTGCCAGCAGTTACTCCCCACATAACACCGGGGAGCTGTTTTTT,CASSYSPHNTGELFF
.,TRBJ1-2,TRBV12-3/TRBV12-4,.,TGTGCCAGCAGCTTGAGGGCATCCTATGGCTACACCTTC,CASSLRASYGYTF
TRBD1,TRBJ1-5,TRBV19,.,TGTGCCAGTAGTACAGCCGGGACAGGCAATCAGCCCCAGCATTTT,CASSTAGTGNQPQHF
TRBD1,TRBJ1-2,TRBV7-2,once,TGTGCCAGCAGCCCTGGCCGGGACAGGGCCTATGGCTACACCTTC,CASSPGRDRAYGYTF
.,TRBJ1-5,TRBV19,.,TGTGGTAGCGCGGGGGTGTCACCTGTTGGCAATCAGCCCCAGCATTTT,CGSAGVSPVGNQPQHF
.,TRBJ2-6,TRBV19,.,TGTGCCAGTAGCCCTCAGGGCCCTGGGGCCAACGTCCTGACTTTC,CASSPQGPGANVLTF
.,TRBJ1-1,TRBV6-1,few,TGTGCCAGCAGTGAAGCCCGCACTACCCCGGGAGCTTTCTTT,CASSEARTTPGAFF
.,TRBJ1-4,TRBV10-3,few,TGTGCCATCAGTGACCTTAATGAAAAACTGTTTTTT,CAISDLNEKLFF
TRBD2,TRBJ2-7,TRBV7-9,.,TGTGCCAGCAGCTTCGTGGGGGGACTAGCGCCTTACGAGCAGTACTTC,CASSFVGGLAPYEQYF
.,TRBJ1-4,TRBV4-2,once,TGTGCCAGCAGCCAAACGGCGGGCCCCTTGGGGAATGAAAAACTGTTTTTT,CASSQTAGPLGNEKLFF
.,TRBJ1-2,TRBV6-6,.,TGTGCCAGCACCCCATCTGGACGGGGTGGCTACACCTTC,CASTPSGRGGYTF
.,TRBJ2-5,TRBV10-3,.,TGTGCCATCAGTGAGCCAAGCTTGGCCCCGGGGCAAGAGACCCAGTACTTC,CAISEPSLAPGQETQYF
TRBD2,TRBJ2-3,TRBV5-1,few,TGCGCCAGCAGCTTGGACCCTAGCGGGTTATCAGATACGCAGTATTTT,CASSLDPSGLSDTQYF
.,TRBJ2-7,TRBV3-1/TRBV3-2,.,TGTGCCAGCAGCCACACAGGGAGTGTCTACGAGCAGTACTTC,CASSHTGSVYEQYF
TRBD2,TRBJ2-5,TRBV6-5,.,TGTGCCAGCACATTCGTAGCGGGCCAAGAGACCCAGTACTTC,CASTFVAGQETQYF
.,TRBJ2-3,TRBV2,.,TGTGCCAGCAGTCCAAATAGTAACACAGATACGCAGTATTTT,CASSPNSNTDTQYF
TRBD2,TRBJ2-5,TRBV5-5,few,TGTGCCAGCAGCTTGACCGGGACTAACCAAGAGACCCAGTACTTC,CASSLTGTNQETQYF
TRBD1,TRBJ2-7,TRBV6-5,.,TGTGCCAGCAGTCGGGGACAGGGCTATCCCTACGAGCAGTACTTC,CASSRGQGYPYEQYF
TRBD1,TRBJ1-2,TRBV7-2,.,TGTGCCAGCAGACGGCCGGGACAGGCCAATGCTAACTATGGCTACACCTTC,CASRRPGQANANYGYTF
.,TRBJ2-1,TRBV7-9,once,TGTGCCAGCAGCTTAGGCTTACTAGCACTGGACTCCTACAATGAGCAGTTCTTC,CASSLGLLALDSYNEQFF
.,TRBJ2-5,TRBV21-1,.,TGTGCCAGCAGCGACAAAGGGAGTCGCTCAGAGACCCAGTACTTC,CASSDKGSRSETQYF
.,TRBJ1-1,TRBV6-1,.,TGTGCCAGCAGTGAAAGTTTGGCTGACACTGAAGCTTTCTTT,CASSESLADTEAFF
.,TRBJ2-3,TRBV5-1,few,TGCGCCAGCGTCCGGGGTGGAAGCACAGATACGCAGTATTTT,CASVRGGSTDTQYF
.,TRBJ1-1,TRBV25-1,.,TGTGCCAGCAGTGAGTTAAGGAACAGCTACTACACTGAAGCTTTCTTT,CASSELRNSYYTEAFF
.,TRBJ1-1,TRBV19,.,TGTGCCAGTAGTACCCCCGGGGGGGGGATGAACACTGAAGCTTTCTTT,CASSTPGGGMNTEAFF
.,TRBJ2-1,TRBV12-3/TRBV12-4,once,TGTGCCAGCAGTCAAACCTACAATGAGCAGTTCTTC,CASSQTYNEQFF
TRBD1,TRBJ1-5,TRBV5-1,.,TGCGCCAGCAGCTTGTCCGGACAGGTAAATCAGCCCCAGCATTTT,CASSLSGQVNQPQHF
.,TRBJ1-2,TRBV3-1/TRBV3-2,.,TGTGCCAGCAGCCAAGGTGCAGGGCTTTACTATGGCTACACCTTC,CASSQGAGLYYGYTF
.,TRBJ2-6,TRBV6-1,once,TGTGCCAGCAGTGATGGGCCTCCCTCTGGGGCCAACGTCCTGACTTTC,CASSDGPPSGANVLTF
.,TRBJ1-3,TRBV2,.,TGTGCCAGCAGTGCCCAGGGTGGAGGAAACACCATATATTTT,CASSAQGGGNTIYF
TRBD1,TRBJ1-5,TRBV10-2,.,TGCGCCAGCAGTGGCGGGACAGGGGAGGGTCAGCCCCAGCATTTT,CASSGGTGEGQPQHF
.,TRBJ1-2,TRBV5-1,.,TGCGCCAGCAGCTTCCAGGGCAACCATGGCTACACCTTC,CASSFQGNHGYTF
.,TRBJ1-5,TRBV19,few,TGTGCCAGTAGTATGAATGGTCGGACGGGGTCGCAGCCCCAGCATTTT,CASSMNGRTGSQPQHF
TRBD2,TRBJ2-7,TRBV7-2,.,TGTGCCAGCAGCTTAAACGGGGGGGCAGTCTACGAGCAGTACTTC,CASSLNGGAVYEQYF
TRBD1,TRBJ2-7,TRBV19,.,TGTGCCAGTAGCCCGGACAGGGAGCGCGAGCAGTACTTC,CASSPDREREQYF
TRBD2,TRBJ2-1,TRBV11-2,.,TGTGCCAGCAGCTTAGATCTAATGGGGACTAGCGGGGGGGTAATGTTCTTC,CASSLDLMGTSGGVMFF
.,TRBJ1-5,TRBV19,.,TGTGCCAGTAAGTCAGGGATTTATAGCAATCAGCCCCAGCATTTT,CASKSGIYSNQPQHF
.,TRBJ1-2,TRBV5-1,many,TGCGCCAGCAGCTCCCCCGAGGGCTTCGACTTTTACTATGGCTACACCTTC,CASSSPEGFDFYYGYTF
TRBD1,TRBJ1-1,TRBV2,.,TGTGCCAGCACCGGAGGGACAGAGTACACTGAAGCTTTCTTT,CASTGGTEYTEAFF
.,TRBJ1-1,TRBV5-5,.,TGTGCCAGCAGGTCGGGACTCACGAACACTGAAGCTTTCTTT,CASRSGLTNTEAFF
.,TRBJ1-2,TRBV30,.,TGTGCCTGGAGGTTCAGCAGGGCTTCGAGCTATGGCTACACCTTC,CAWRFSRASSYGYTF